These 11 T cell receptor beta chains originate from one sample sequenced in a study of T and B cells in COVID-19 patients. BIOMED2 TRB-A/B primer pools were used in multiplex TRB PCR. TCRdb reprocessed the multiplex PCR reads with MiXCR, giving one entry per CDR3 protein. Here the sample spans roughly 21,000 distinct CDR3 sequences, about 31% being singletons. Each TRB amplification used roughly 220-550 ng of genomic DNA from blood. Sequencing used blood. All receptors derive from a human donor who had recovered from COVID-19.

This clonotype was found many times. This sequence joins TRBV6-1 and TRBJ2-1; TRBD1 might be the D (6 bases). Trimming removed 5 bases from V and 6 bases from J, with 17 bases in between. The CDR3 has 15 amino acids. Germline CDR1 reads MNHNS; CDR2 reads SASEGT. CDR3 coding DNA: TGTGCCAGCAGTCAGTTTACTGGACAGACCAATGAGCAGTTCTTC. It specifies CASSQFTGQTNEQFF.

The table lists this clonotype with many counts. V and J are TRBV5-6 and TRBJ2-1; TRBD1 agrees at 9 bases. The CDR3 covers 15 residues. Germline trimming cut 6 bases from V and 8 bases from J; bases unmatched to any gene: 12. In germline, CDR1 is SGHDT, CDR2 YYEEEE. CDR3 nucleotide sequence: TGTGCCAGCAACTATTACAGGGGGCTGGGGGATGAGCAGTTCTTC. As protein: CASNYYRGLGDEQFF. The full variable domain, in which reference TRBV5-6 and TRBJ2-1 provide the parts outside the CDR3, is DAGVTQSPTHLIKTRGQQVTLRCSPKSGHDTVSWYQQALGQGPQFIFQYYEEEERQRGNFPDRFSGHQFPNYSSELNVNALLLGDSALYLCASNYYRGLGDEQFFGPGTRLTVL.

CDR3 loop: CASSLATGGAEAFF. As DNA, the CDR3 is TGCGCCAGCAGCTTGGCCACCGGGGGGGCTGAAGCTTTCTTT. V usage is TRBV5-1 and J usage is TRBJ1-1; possibly TRBD1 for D (5 bases). The CDR3 sequence is 14 residues long. Trimming pared 0 bases from V and 6 bases from J, leaving 12 bases between. Germline CDR1 reads SGHRS; CDR2 reads YFSETQ.

The chain uses TRBV18 and TRBJ1-3; D is ambiguous. The CDR3 consists of 15 residues. Trimming took off 6 bases at V and 4 bases at J, with 16 bases between the two ends. Germline loops: CDR1 KGHSH, CDR2 LQKENI. As DNA, the CDR3 is TGTGCCAGCTCTGGGTCCCGCCGCAGGGGAAACACCATATATTTT. It is translated as CASSGSRRRGNTIYF.

A remark on this clonotype: At one of its ends the junction is not consistent with the germline gene, which may arise from a read error. The chain employs TRBV11-3 and TRBJ1-1; D remains unclear. This CDR3 has 17 amino acids. CDR1 is SGHNT and CDR2 is YENEEA in the germline V gene. CDR3 protein: CVSSSRGGTNMNTEAFF. The CDR3 region has the DNA TGTGTCAGCAGCTCCCGAGGTGGTACCAACATGAACACTGAAGCTTTCTTT. The variable domain in full, with the rest retrieved from reference TRBV11-3 and TRBJ1-1, is EAGVVQSPRYKIIEKKQPVAFWCNPISGHNTLYWYLQNLGQGPELLIRYENEEAVDDSQLPKDRFSAERLKGVDSTLKIQPAELGDSAVYLCVSSSRGGTNMNTEAFFGQGTRLTVV.

V gene TRBV5-1 combines with J gene TRBJ2-2, with D hard to call. The CDR3 spans 14 residues. The germline V gene has CDR1 SGHRS and CDR2 YFSETQ. The V end was cut by 3 bases, the J end by 2 bases, with 8 bases between. This CDR3 is CASSWASNTGELFF. DNA of the CDR3: TGCGCCAGCAGCTGGGCAAGTAACACCGGGGAGCTGTTTTTT.

The chain is built from TRBV6-5 and TRBJ1-2, with no clear D. The CDR3 totals 14 residues. Germline CDR1 MNHEY, CDR2 SVGAGI. V was pared by 0 bases and J by 7 bases, with 12 bases between. The CDR3 protein is CASSYSSSGRGYTF. CDR3 sequence (DNA): TGTGCCAGCAGTTACTCAAGTAGTGGTCGTGGCTACACCTTC.

This clonotype was recorded many times. Germline and junction disagree at one end, which may indicate a read error. The chain uses TRBV19 and TRBJ1-1; D is unclear. The CDR3 sequence is 13 residues long. The germline gives CDR1 LNHDA, CDR2 SQIVND (reference sequence). The CDR3 protein is CASRIDSGTEAFF. The CDR3 DNA reads as TGTGCCAGTAGGATAGATAGTGGCACTGAAGCTTTCTTT.

This clonotype was counted only a few times. The chain links TRBV19 to TRBJ1-1, with a tentative D call TRBD1 (6 bases). This CDR3 contains 15 residues. Looked up from germline, CDR1 is LNHDA and CDR2 is SQIVND (reference sequence). Trimming took 3 bases from V and 1 from J, leaving 12 bases between them. The CDR3 sequence: CASSITGRGNTEAFF. The CDR3 DNA reads TGTGCCAGTAGTATTACAGGGCGTGGGAACACTGAAGCTTTCTTT.

V and J are TRBV11-3 and TRBJ1-3, with D uncertain. Germline CDR1 SGHNT, CDR2 YENEEA. Trimming removed 2 bases from V and 0 bases from J, with 20 bases in between. This CDR3 spans 19 amino acids. CDR3 bases: TGTGCCAGCAGCTTAACCTTGTCGGGCAGCCTTGCCTCTGGAAACACCATATATTTT. Translated: CASSLTLSGSLASGNTIYF.

Relative to its sample, this clonotype is medium-sized. This chain links TRBV19 with TRBJ2-5, with D perhaps TRBD1 (5 bases). CDR1 is LNHDA, CDR2 SQIVND, per germline (reference sequence). The CDR3 is made up of 13 amino acids. Trimming took 3 bases from V and 2 from J, leaving 7 bases between them. CDR3 bases: TGTGCCAGTAGTATCACAGGTCAAGAGACCCAGTACTTC. Its protein is CASSITGQETQYF.